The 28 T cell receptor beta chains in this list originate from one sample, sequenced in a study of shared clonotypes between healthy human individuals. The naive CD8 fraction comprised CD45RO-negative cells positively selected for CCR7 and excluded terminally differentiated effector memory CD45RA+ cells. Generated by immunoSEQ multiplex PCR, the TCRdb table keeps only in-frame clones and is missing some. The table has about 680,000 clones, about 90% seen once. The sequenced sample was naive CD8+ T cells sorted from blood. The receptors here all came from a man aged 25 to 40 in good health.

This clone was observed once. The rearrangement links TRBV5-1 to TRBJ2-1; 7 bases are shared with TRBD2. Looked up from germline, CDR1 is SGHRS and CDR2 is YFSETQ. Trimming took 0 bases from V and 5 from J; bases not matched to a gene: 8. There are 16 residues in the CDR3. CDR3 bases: TGCGCCAGCAGCTTGGCCAGCGGGATTACCGACAATGAGCAGTTCTTC. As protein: CASSLASGITDNEQFF.

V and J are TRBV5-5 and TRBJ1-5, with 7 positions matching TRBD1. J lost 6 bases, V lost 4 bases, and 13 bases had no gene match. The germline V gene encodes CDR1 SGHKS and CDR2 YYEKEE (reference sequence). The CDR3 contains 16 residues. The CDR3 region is CASSRTVDRVRQPQHF. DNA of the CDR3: TGTGCCAGCAGCCGGACGGTTGACAGGGTCCGTCAGCCCCAGCATTTT. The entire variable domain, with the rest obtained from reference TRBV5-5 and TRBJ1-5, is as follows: DAGVTQSPTHLIKTRGQQVTLRCSPISGHKSVSWYQQVLGQGPQFIFQYYEKEERGRGNFPDRFSARQFPNYSSELNVNALLLGDSALYLCASSRTVDRVRQPQHFGDGTRLSIL.

The CDR3 sequence: CASRHRDFPYGYTF. The CDR3 DNA sequence: TGTGCCAGCAGGCACCGGGACTTCCCCTATGGCTACACCTTC. The J gene is TRBJ1-2, the V gene TRBV28, with D possibly being TRBD1 (5 bases). CDR1 is MDHEN and CDR2 is SYDVKM in the germline V gene. The CDR3 spans 14 residues. V dropped 6 bases and J dropped 4 bases, with 15 bases sitting between them.

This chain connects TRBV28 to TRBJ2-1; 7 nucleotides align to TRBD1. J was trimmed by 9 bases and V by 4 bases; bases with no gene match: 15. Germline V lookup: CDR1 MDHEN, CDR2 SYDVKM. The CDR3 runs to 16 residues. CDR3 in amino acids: CASSSTRDRLSGEQFF. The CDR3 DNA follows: TGTGCCAGCAGTTCCACCCGGGACAGACTCTCGGGTGAGCAGTTCTTC.

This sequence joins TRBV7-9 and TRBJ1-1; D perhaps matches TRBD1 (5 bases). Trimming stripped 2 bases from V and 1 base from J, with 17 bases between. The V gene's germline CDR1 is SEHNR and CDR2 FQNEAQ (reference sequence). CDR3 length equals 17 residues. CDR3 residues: CASSLPQGGGANTEAFF. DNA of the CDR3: TGTGCCAGCAGCTTACCCCAGGGTGGGGGAGCGAACACTGAAGCTTTCTTT. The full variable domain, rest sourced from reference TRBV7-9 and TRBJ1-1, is DTGVSQNPRHKITKRGQNVTFRCDPISEHNRLYWYRQTLGQGPEFLTYFQNEAQLEKSRLLSDRFSAERPKGSFSTLEIQRTEQGDSAMYLCASSLPQGGGANTEAFFGQGTRLTVV.

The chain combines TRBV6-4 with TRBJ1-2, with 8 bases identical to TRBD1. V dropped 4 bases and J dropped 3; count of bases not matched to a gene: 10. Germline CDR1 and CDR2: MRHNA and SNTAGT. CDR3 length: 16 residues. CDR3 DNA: TGTGCCAGCAGTGGGTTTAATGGACAGGGAGACTATGGCTACACCTTC. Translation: CASSGFNGQGDYGYTF.

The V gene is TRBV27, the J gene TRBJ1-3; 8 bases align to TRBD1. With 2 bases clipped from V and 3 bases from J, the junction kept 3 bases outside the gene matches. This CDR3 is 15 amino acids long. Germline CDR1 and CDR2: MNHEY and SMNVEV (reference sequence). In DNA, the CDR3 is TGTGCCAGCAGTTTACAGGGGGCGCGTGGAAACACCATATATTTT. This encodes CASSLQGARGNTIYF.

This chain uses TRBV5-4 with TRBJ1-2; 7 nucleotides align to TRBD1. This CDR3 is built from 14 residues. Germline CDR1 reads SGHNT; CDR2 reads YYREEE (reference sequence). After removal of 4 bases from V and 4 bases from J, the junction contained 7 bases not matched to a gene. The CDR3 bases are TGTGCCAGCAGCCAGGGACAGCTTTTCTATGGCTACACCTTC. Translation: CASSQGQLFYGYTF. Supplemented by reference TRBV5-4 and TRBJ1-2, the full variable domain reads ETGVTQSPTHLIKTRGQQVTLRCSSQSGHNTVSWYQQALGQGPQFIFQYYREEENGRGNFPPRFSGLQFPNYSSELNVNALELDDSALYLCASSQGQLFYGYTFGSGTRLTVV.

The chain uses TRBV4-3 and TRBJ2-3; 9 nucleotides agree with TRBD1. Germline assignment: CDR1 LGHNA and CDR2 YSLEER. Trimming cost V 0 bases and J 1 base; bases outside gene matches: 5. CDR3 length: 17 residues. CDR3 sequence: CASSQDRRTGGTDTQYF. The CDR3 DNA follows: TGCGCCAGCAGCCAAGATAGGAGGACAGGGGGCACAGATACGCAGTATTTT.

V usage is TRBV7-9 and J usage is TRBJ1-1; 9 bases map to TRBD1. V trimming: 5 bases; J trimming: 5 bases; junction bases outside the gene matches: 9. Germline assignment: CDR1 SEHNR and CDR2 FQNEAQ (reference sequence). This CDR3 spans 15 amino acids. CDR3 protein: CASSIHRGRETEAFF. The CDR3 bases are TGTGCCAGCAGCATCCACAGGGGGCGGGAAACTGAAGCTTTCTTT. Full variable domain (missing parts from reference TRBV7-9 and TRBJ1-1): DTGVSQNPRHKITKRGQNVTFRCDPISEHNRLYWYRQTLGQGPEFLTYFQNEAQLEKSRLLSDRFSAERPKGSFSTLEIQRTEQGDSAMYLCASSIHRGRETEAFFGQGTRLTVV.

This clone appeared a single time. Here the CDR3 reads CASLGEGAGNEQFF. CDR3 bases: TGCGCCAGCCTAGGGGAGGGGGCCGGCAATGAGCAGTTCTTC. V usage is TRBV5-1 and J usage is TRBJ2-1; tentatively, D is TRBD1 or TRBD2 (7 bases each). V lost 7 bases and J 6 bases, leaving 17 bases between the germline ends. The CDR3 extends over 14 amino acids. Per germline, CDR1 SGHRS and CDR2 YFSETQ.

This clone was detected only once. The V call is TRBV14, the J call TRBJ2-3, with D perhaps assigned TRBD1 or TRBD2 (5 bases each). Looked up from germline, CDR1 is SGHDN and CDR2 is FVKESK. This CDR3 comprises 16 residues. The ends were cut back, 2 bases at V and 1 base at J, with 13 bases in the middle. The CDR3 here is CASSQFRGGGTDTQYF. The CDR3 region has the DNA TGTGCCAGCAGCCAATTCCGGGGCGGCGGCACAGATACGCAGTATTTT.

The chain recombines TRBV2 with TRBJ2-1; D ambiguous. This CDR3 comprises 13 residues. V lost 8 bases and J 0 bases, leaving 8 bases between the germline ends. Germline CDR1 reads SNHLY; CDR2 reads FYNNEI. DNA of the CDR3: TGTGCCAGCGGCGACCGCTCCTACAATGAGCAGTTCTTC. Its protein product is CASGDRSYNEQFF.

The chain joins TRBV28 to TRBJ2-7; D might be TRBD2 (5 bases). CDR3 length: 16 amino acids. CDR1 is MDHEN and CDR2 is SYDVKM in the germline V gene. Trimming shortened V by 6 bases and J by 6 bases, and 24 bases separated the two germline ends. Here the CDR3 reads CASSPLGPGRDSEQYF. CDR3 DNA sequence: TGTGCCAGCAGCCCACTAGGCCCAGGAAGGGATTCCGAGCAGTACTTC.

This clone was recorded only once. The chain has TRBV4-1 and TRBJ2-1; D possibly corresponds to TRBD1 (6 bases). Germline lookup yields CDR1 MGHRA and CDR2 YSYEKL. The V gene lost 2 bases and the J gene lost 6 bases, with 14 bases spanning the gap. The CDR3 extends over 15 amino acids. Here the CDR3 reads CASSQHTGIGNEQFF. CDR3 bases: TGCGCCAGCAGCCAACATACAGGGATCGGCAATGAGCAGTTCTTC.

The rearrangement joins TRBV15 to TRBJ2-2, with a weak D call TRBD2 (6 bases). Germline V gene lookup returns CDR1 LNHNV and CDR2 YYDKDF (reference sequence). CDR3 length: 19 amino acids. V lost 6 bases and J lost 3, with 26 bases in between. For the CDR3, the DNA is TGTGCCACCAGTACTACTGAGGACTCCATAGCGGAAGACACCGGGGAGCTGTTTTTT. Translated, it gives CATSTTEDSIAEDTGELFF.

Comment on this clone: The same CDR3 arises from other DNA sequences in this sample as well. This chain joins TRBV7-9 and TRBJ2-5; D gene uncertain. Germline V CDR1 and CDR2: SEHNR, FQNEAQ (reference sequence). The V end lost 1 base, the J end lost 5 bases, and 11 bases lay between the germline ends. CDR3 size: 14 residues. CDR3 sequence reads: CASSLVLGWETQYF. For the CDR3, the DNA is TGTGCCAGCAGCTTAGTTCTAGGCTGGGAGACCCAGTACTTC. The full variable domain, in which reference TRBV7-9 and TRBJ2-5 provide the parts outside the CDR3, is DTGVSQNPRHKITKRGQNVTFRCDPISEHNRLYWYRQTLGQGPEFLTYFQNEAQLEKSRLLSDRFSAERPKGSFSTLEIQRTEQGDSAMYLCASSLVLGWETQYFGPGTRLLVL.

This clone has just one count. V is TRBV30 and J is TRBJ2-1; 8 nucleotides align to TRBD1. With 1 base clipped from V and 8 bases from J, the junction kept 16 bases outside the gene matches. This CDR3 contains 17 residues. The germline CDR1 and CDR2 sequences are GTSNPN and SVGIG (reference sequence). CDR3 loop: CAWSDRRGQASEYEQFF. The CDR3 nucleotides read TGTGCCTGGAGTGACCGACGGGGACAGGCTTCGGAATATGAGCAGTTCTTC. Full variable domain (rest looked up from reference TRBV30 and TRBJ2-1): SQTIHQWPATLVQPVGSPLSLECTVEGTSNPNLYWYRQAAGRGLQLLFYSVGIGQISSEVPQNLSASRPQDRQFILSSKKLLLSDSGFYLCAWSDRRGQASEYEQFFGPGTRLTVL.

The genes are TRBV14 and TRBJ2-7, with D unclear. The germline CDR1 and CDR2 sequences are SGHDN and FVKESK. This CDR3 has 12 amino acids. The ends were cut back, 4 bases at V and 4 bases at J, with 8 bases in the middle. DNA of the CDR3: TGTGCCAGCAGCCGCTATCGGTACGAGCAGTACTTC. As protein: CASSRYRYEQYF.

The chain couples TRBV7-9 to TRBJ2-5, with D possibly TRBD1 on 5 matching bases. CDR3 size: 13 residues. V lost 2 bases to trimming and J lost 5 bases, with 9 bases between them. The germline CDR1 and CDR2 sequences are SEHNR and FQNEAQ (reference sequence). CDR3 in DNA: TGTGCCAGCAGCTTACCAGGGTTGGAGACCCAGTACTTC. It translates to CASSLPGLETQYF. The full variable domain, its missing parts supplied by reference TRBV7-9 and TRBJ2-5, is DTGVSQNPRHKITKRGQNVTFRCDPISEHNRLYWYRQTLGQGPEFLTYFQNEAQLEKSRLLSDRFSAERPKGSFSTLEIQRTEQGDSAMYLCASSLPGLETQYFGPGTRLLVL.

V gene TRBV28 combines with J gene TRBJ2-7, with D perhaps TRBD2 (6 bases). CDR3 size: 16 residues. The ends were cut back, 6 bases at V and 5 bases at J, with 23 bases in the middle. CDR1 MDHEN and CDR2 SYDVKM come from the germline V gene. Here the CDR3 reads CASSPTSGTLVHEQYF. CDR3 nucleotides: TGTGCCAGCAGCCCCACCTCCGGGACTTTGGTCCACGAGCAGTACTTC. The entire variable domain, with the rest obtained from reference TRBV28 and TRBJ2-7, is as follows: DVKVTQSSRYLVKRTGEKVFLECVQDMDHENMFWYRQDPGLGLRLIYFSYDVKMKEKGDIPEGYSVSREKKERFSLILESASTNQTSMYLCASSPTSGTLVHEQYFGPGTRLTVT.

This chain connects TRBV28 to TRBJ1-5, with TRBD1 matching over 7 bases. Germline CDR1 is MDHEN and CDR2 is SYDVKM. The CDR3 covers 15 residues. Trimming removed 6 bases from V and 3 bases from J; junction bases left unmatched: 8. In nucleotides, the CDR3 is TGTGCCAGCAGCCTAACAGGGGACTACAATCAGCCCCAGCATTTT. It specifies CASSLTGDYNQPQHF.

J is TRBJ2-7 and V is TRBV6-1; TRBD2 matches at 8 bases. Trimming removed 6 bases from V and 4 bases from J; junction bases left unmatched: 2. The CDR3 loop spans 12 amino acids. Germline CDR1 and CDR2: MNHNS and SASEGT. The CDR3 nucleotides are TGTGCCAGCAGGCCGGGGGGGTACGAGCAGTACTTC. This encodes CASRPGGYEQYF.

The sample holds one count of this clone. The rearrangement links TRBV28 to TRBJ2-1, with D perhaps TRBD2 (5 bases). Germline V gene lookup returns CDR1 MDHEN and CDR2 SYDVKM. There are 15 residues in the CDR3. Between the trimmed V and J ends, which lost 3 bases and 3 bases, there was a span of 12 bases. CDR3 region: CASSLVRGSYNEQFF. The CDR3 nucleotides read TGTGCCAGCAGTTTGGTACGGGGAAGCTACAATGAGCAGTTCTTC.

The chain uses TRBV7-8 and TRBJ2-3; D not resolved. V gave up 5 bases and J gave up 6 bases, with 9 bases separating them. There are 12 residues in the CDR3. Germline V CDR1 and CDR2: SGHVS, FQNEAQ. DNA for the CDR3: TGTGCCAGCAGCCCTACTATTGATACGCAGTATTTT. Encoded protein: CASSPTIDTQYF.

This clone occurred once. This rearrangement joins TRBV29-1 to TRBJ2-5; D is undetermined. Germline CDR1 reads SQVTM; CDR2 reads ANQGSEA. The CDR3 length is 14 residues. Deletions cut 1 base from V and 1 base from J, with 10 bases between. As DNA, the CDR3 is TGCAGCGTTGAAGGAGGAATTGGCCAAGAGACCCAGTACTTC. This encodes CSVEGGIGQETQYF.

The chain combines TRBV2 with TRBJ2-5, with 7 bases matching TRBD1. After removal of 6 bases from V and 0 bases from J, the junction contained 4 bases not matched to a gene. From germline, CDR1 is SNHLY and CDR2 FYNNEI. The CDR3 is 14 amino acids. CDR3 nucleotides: TGTGCCAGCAGGGAGCAGGGGGACCAAGAGACCCAGTACTTC. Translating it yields CASREQGDQETQYF.

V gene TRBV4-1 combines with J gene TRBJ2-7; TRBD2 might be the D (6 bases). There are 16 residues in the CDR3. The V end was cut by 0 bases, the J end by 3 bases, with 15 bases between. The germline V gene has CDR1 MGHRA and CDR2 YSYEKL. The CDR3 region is CASSQEVSGRNYEQYF. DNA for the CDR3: TGCGCCAGCAGCCAAGAGGTTAGCGGCAGAAACTACGAGCAGTACTTC.